The 27 T cell receptor beta chains below all came from one sample that was sequenced in a study of sequential checkpoint blockade in melanoma. Regarding treatment: randomized to nivolumab then ipilimumab (arm A) or the reverse (arm B). Clones were sequenced by immunoSEQ multiplex PCR, and TCRdb holds only the in-frame ones, with some missing. The table lists 25,000 to 30,000 clones, 77% of them singletons. Sequencing was performed on CD8+ T cells sorted from blood (inferred from file names), taken from a patient given nivolumab and ipilimumab in sequence. The receptors were sampled from a human donor with melanoma.

This clone was observed a handful of times. This chain joins TRBV25-1 and TRBJ2-3; D unresolved. The CDR3 is made up of 14 amino acids. Germline V CDR1 and CDR2: MGHDK, SYGVNS. The V gene lost 2 bases and the J gene lost 0 bases, with 6 bases spanning the gap. CDR3 coding DNA: TGTGCCAGCAGTGAACAGTTAAGCACAGATACGCAGTATTTT. Protein: CASSEQLSTDTQYF.

The rearrangement uses TRBV7-9 and TRBJ1-2; D ambiguous. CDR1 and CDR2 from the germline V gene are SEHNR and FQNEAQ (reference sequence). The CDR3 runs 15 residues. The germline V and J ends were trimmed by 4 bases and 3 bases, with 15 bases remaining between them. Here the CDR3 reads CASSSDIGVHYGYTF. CDR3 nucleotide sequence: TGTGCCAGCAGCTCTGATATCGGAGTCCACTATGGCTACACCTTC.

This clone showed up just a few times. This chain uses TRBV7-6 with TRBJ2-5; D is perhaps TRBD1 (6 bases). CDR1 is SGHVS and CDR2 is FNYEAQ in the germline V gene. V lost 3 bases and J lost 5, with 13 bases in between. The CDR3 consists of 14 residues. CDR3 region: CASSFSWGRETQYF. The CDR3 DNA reads TGTGCCAGCAGCTTTAGCTGGGGGCGGGAGACCCAGTACTTC.

The chain has TRBV15 and TRBJ2-7, with TRBD1 as a possible D gene (6 bases). The CDR3 has 16 amino acids. Germline V CDR1 and CDR2: LNHNV, YYDKDF (reference sequence). Trimming shortened V by 2 bases and J by 5 bases, and 19 bases separated the two germline ends. The CDR3 DNA reads TGTGCCACCAGCAGACCACAGGGATTGAAAATCCACGAGCAGTACTTC. Encoded protein: CATSRPQGLKIHEQYF.

This chain links TRBV5-6 with TRBJ2-6, with 8 bases identical to TRBD1. The CDR3 has 19 residues. Looked up from germline, CDR1 is SGHDT and CDR2 is YYEEEE. J lost 0 bases, V lost 4 bases, and 12 bases had no gene match. CDR3 loop: CASSRMSDRVSSGANVLTF. CDR3 sequence (DNA): TGTGCCAGCAGCCGCATGTCGGACAGGGTATCCTCTGGGGCCAACGTCCTGACTTTC. Drawing the rest from reference TRBV5-6 and TRBJ2-6, the complete variable domain is DAGVTQSPTHLIKTRGQQVTLRCSPKSGHDTVSWYQQALGQGPQFIFQYYEEEERQRGNFPDRFSGHQFPNYSSELNVNALLLGDSALYLCASSRMSDRVSSGANVLTFGAGSRLTVL.

This clone was recorded only once. This chain joins TRBV2 and TRBJ2-5; 7 positions agree with TRBD1. Germline CDR1 reads SNHLY; CDR2 reads FYNNEI. The V gene end was trimmed by 6 bases and the J gene end by 1 base; junction bases not matched to a gene: 5. This CDR3 region has 14 residues. The CDR3 loop reads CASSPWDSQETQYF. CDR3 in DNA: TGTGCCAGCAGCCCTTGGGACAGCCAAGAGACCCAGTACTTC.

The gene calls are TRBV27 and TRBJ2-7, with TRBD2 identical over 13 bases. This CDR3 spans 17 amino acids. V gave up 2 bases and J gave up 3 bases; unmatched junction bases: 7. Germline V CDR1 and CDR2: MNHEY, SMNVEV (reference sequence). The chain's CDR3 is CASSLRSGLAGFYEQYF. The CDR3 nucleotides read TGTGCCAGCAGTTTAAGGTCGGGACTAGCGGGATTCTACGAGCAGTACTTC.

This clone came up a few times. The rearrangement uses TRBV6-5 and TRBJ2-7, with 10 bases that match TRBD2. Trimming cost V 2 bases and J 4 bases; bases outside gene matches: 8. Germline V gene sequence: CDR1 MNHEY, CDR2 SVGAGI. CDR3 length: 16 residues. CDR3 amino acids: CASSYDTSGILYEQYF. For the CDR3, the DNA is TGTGCCAGCAGTTACGACACTAGCGGGATTCTTTACGAGCAGTACTTC.

The rearrangement links TRBV19 to TRBJ2-3; 9 bases are shared with TRBD2. J was trimmed by 6 bases and V by 5 bases; bases with no gene match: 6. The CDR3 has 14 residues. Germline assignment: CDR1 LNHDA and CDR2 SQIVND (reference sequence). The CDR3 loop is CASSVAGVSDTQYF. CDR3 nucleotide sequence: TGTGCCAGTAGTGTAGCGGGGGTGTCGGATACGCAGTATTTT. The complete variable domain, with remaining parts taken from reference TRBV19 and TRBJ2-3, reads DGGITQSPKYLFRKEGQNVTLSCEQNLNHDAMYWYRQDPGQGLRLIYYSQIVNDFQKGDIAEGYSVSREKKESFPLTVTSAQKNPTAFYLCASSVAGVSDTQYFGPGTRLTVL.

This clone was detected once. This chain uses TRBV2 with TRBJ1-6; 7 bases agree with TRBD1. Trimming at V came to 11 bases and at J to 5 bases, leaving 9 bases not matched to a gene. The length of the CDR3 is 14 residues. CDR1 SNHLY and CDR2 FYNNEI come from the germline V gene. The CDR3: CARQDRENNSPLHF. In nucleotides, the CDR3 is TGTGCCCGTCAAGACAGGGAGAATAATTCACCCCTCCACTTT. Using reference TRBV2 and TRBJ1-6 for the parts outside the CDR3, the full variable domain is EPEVTQTPSHQVTQMGQEVILRCVPISNHLYFYWYRQILGQKVEFLVSFYNNEISEKSEIFDDQFSVERPDGSNFTLKIRSTKLEDSAMYFCARQDRENNSPLHFGNGTRLTVT.

The CDR3 reads CASSLEGIAGMETQYF. CDR3 coding DNA: TGCGCCAGCAGCTTAGAGGGGATAGCGGGGATGGAGACCCAGTACTTC. The chain employs TRBV5-1 and TRBJ2-5, with 8 bases aligning to TRBD2. Losses at the gene ends were 2 bases for V and 5 bases for J; bases not matched to a gene: 11. The CDR3 loop spans 16 amino acids. The germline V gene has CDR1 SGHRS and CDR2 YFSETQ.

V is TRBV4-1 and J is TRBJ2-1, with 12 bases lining up with TRBD2. The germline V gene has CDR1 MGHRA and CDR2 YSYEKL. The CDR3 spans 16 residues. V lost 0 bases and J lost 7; bases outside the gene matches: 4. This CDR3 reads CASSQETSGRGNEQFF. As DNA, the CDR3 is TGCGCCAGCAGCCAAGAGACTAGCGGGAGAGGAAATGAGCAGTTCTTC.

The V and J genes are TRBV28 and TRBJ2-7; D might be TRBD1 (6 bases). The V gene lost 7 bases and the J gene lost 3 bases, with 16 bases spanning the gap. Germline-derived CDR1 and CDR2 are MDHEN and SYDVKM. The CDR3 spans 14 residues. CDR3 coding DNA: TGTGCCAGCACTCCAAGGGGGTCTCTCTACGAGCAGTACTTC. Amino acids: CASTPRGSLYEQYF.

This chain uses TRBV7-8 with TRBJ2-7, with unresolved D. Trimming shortened V by 6 bases and J by 0 bases, and 9 bases separated the two germline ends. The CDR3 has 13 amino acids. In germline, CDR1 is SGHVS, CDR2 FQNEAQ. The CDR3, as DNA: TGTGCCAGCAGACAGACGCCCTCCTACGAGCAGTACTTC. The encoded protein is CASRQTPSYEQYF.

This clone was observed a few times. V and J are TRBV9 and TRBJ2-1; TRBD2 aligns across 8 bases. CDR1 is SGDLS and CDR2 is YYNGEE in the germline V gene. Unmatched junction bases numbered 9, after V lost 9 bases and J lost 7 bases. CDR3 length equals 13 residues. CDR3 nucleotides: TGTGCCACGGGAGGGGCAGGTTCAAATGAGCAGTTCTTC. Translation: CATGGAGSNEQFF. Supplemented by reference TRBV9 and TRBJ2-1, the full variable domain reads DSGVTQTPKHLITATGQRVTLRCSPRSGDLSVYWYQQSLDQGLQFLIQYYNGEERAKGNILERFSAQQFPDLHSELNLSSLELGDSALYFCATGGAGSNEQFFGPGTRLTVL.

The gene calls are TRBV7-9 and TRBJ1-2, with 10 positions matching TRBD1. CDR3 length: 14 residues. Per germline, CDR1 SEHNR and CDR2 FQNEAQ (reference sequence). The junction had 6 bases not matched to a gene; V was cut back by 5 bases and J by 6 bases. The CDR3 loop is CASSEGQGIDGYTF. CDR3 nucleotides: TGTGCCAGCAGCGAGGGACAGGGGATTGATGGCTACACCTTC.

The genes are TRBV4-3 and TRBJ2-5; perhaps TRBD1 as D (5 bases). The tail of the sequence fits TRBJ2-7 better, so the J call may be wrong. CDR1 and CDR2 (germline): LGHNA, YSLEER. This CDR3 contains 15 residues. The chain's CDR3 is CASSQDPQGSYEQYF. The CDR3 DNA is TGCGCCAGCAGCCAAGATCCCCAGGGATCCTACGAGCAGTACTTC.

The chain uses TRBV7-8 and TRBJ1-3; TRBD1 might be the D (5 bases). Germline CDR1 is SGHVS and CDR2 is FQNEAQ. V lost 2 bases to trimming and J lost 2 bases, with 7 bases between them. This CDR3 spans 14 amino acids. The CDR3 sequence: CASSLQGPGNTIYF. The CDR3 DNA reads TGTGCCAGCAGCTTACAGGGTCCTGGAAACACCATATATTTT.

The sample holds a few counts of this clone. The chain joins TRBV6-1 to TRBJ1-4; no clear D gene. Germline assignment: CDR1 MNHNS and CDR2 SASEGT. Trimming took off 0 bases at V and 2 bases at J, with 10 bases between the two ends. There are 16 residues in the CDR3. The DNA for the CDR3 is TGTGCCAGCAGTGAAGCCCCCGGTCCCACTAATGAAAAACTGTTTTTT. Its protein is CASSEAPGPTNEKLFF.

The V call is TRBV5-6, the J call TRBJ1-2; D is perhaps TRBD1 (6 bases). Germline-derived CDR1 and CDR2 are SGHDT and YYEEEE. CDR3 length equals 16 residues. V was shortened by 6 bases and J by 8 bases, with 26 bases between the two germline ends. CDR3 coding DNA: TGTGCCAGCATTTACTCAGGGGCCCCTCCTATTGAAGGCTACACCTTC. Translated: CASIYSGAPPIEGYTF. The entire variable domain, with the rest obtained from reference TRBV5-6 and TRBJ1-2, is as follows: DAGVTQSPTHLIKTRGQQVTLRCSPKSGHDTVSWYQQALGQGPQFIFQYYEEEERQRGNFPDRFSGHQFPNYSSELNVNALLLGDSALYLCASIYSGAPPIEGYTFGSGTRLTVV.

The rearrangement links TRBV7-9 to TRBJ2-1; TRBD2 aligns across 9 bases. This CDR3 has 14 amino acids. The germline CDR1 and CDR2 sequences are SEHNR and FQNEAQ (reference sequence). Germline trimming cut 0 bases from V and 9 bases from J; bases unmatched to any gene: 3. The CDR3 sequence: CASSLAREGFEQFF. In DNA form, the CDR3 reads TGTGCCAGCAGCTTAGCGCGGGAGGGCTTTGAGCAGTTCTTC.

The V gene is TRBV7-6, the J gene TRBJ2-7, with TRBD2 identical over 8 bases. Germline assignment: CDR1 SGHVS and CDR2 FNYEAQ. Trimming at V came to 5 bases and at J to 3 bases, leaving 6 bases not matched to a gene. The CDR3 extends over 14 amino acids. The CDR3 DNA follows: TGTGCCAGCAGCGCAAAGGGACTAGACTACGAGCAGTACTTC. It codes for CASSAKGLDYEQYF.

The gene calls are TRBV19 and TRBJ2-3, with D possibly being TRBD2 (6 bases). V was pared by 9 bases and J by 3 bases, with 16 bases between. CDR1 and CDR2 from the germline V gene are LNHDA and SQIVND (reference sequence). The CDR3 covers 14 residues. The CDR3 loop reads CARVGGMRTDTQYF. The CDR3 bases are TGTGCCAGGGTTGGCGGGATGAGAACAGATACGCAGTATTTT.

This clone was seen only once. This chain joins TRBV6-5 and TRBJ2-7; tentative D call: TRBD1 (5 bases). The CDR3 is 11 residues long. The V end lost 5 bases, the J end lost 5 bases, and 7 bases lay between the germline ends. Germline CDR1 and CDR2: MNHEY and SVGAGI. Here the CDR3 DNA reads TGTGCCAGCAGTCGACAGCACGAGCAGTACTTC. It encodes CASSRQHEQYF.

This chain joins TRBV5-1 and TRBJ1-1; a weak D match, TRBD1 (6 bases). V lost 0 bases and J 5 bases, leaving 11 bases between the germline ends. The CDR3 is 14 residues long. CDR1 is SGHRS, CDR2 YFSETQ, per germline. For the CDR3, the DNA is TGCGCCAGCAGCTTGGTAGGGGGGGGGACTGAAGCTTTCTTT. Translating it yields CASSLVGGGTEAFF.

The CDR3 region is CASSVPMAVGNTGELFF. The DNA for the CDR3 is TGTGCCAGCAGCGTACCCATGGCGGTCGGAAACACCGGGGAGCTGTTTTTT. The rearrangement uses TRBV9 and TRBJ2-2, with D unresolved. Germline V lookup: CDR1 SGDLS, CDR2 YYNGEE. With 1 base removed from V and 2 bases from J, the gap between germline ends came to 15 bases. The CDR3 is 17 residues long.

CDR3 protein: CASSGVDRYNEQFF. The CDR3 DNA sequence: TGTGCCAGCAGTGGGGTCGACAGATACAATGAGCAGTTCTTC. This rearrangement joins TRBV2 to TRBJ2-1; weak D call: TRBD1 (5 bases). CDR3 length equals 14 residues. The germline gives CDR1 SNHLY, CDR2 FYNNEI. Trimming stripped 4 bases from V and 4 bases from J, with 11 bases between.